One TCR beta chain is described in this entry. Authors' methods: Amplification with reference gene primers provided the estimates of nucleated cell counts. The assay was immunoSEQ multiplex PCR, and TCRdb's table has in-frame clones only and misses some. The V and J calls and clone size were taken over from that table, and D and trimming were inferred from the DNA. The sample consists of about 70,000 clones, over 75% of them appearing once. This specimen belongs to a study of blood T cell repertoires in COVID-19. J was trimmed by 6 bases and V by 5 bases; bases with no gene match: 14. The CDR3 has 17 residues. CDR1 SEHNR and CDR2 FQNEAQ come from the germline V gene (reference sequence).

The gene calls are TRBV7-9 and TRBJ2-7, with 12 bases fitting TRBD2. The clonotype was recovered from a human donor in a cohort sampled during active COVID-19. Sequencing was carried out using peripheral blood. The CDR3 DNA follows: TGTGCCAGCAGCCAGCTTCTAGCGGGGGGGCGTCCCCTCGAGCAGTACTTC. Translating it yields CASSQLLAGGRPLEQYF.